The present TCR beta chain was sequenced within a study of T cell responses to AZD1222 COVID-19 vaccine. Remarks on this clone: Its antigen is as yet unknown.

Method: immunoSEQ multiplex PCR; TCRdb's copy keeps in-frame clones and lacks some. This table has about 140,000 clones, over 90% appearing once. Study findings and constraints: Donors, mostly white British, included more females; clonal diversity was possibly underestimated.

Here the sequenced sample was peripheral blood, taken on day 0 of MenACWY control vaccination. The clonotype was recovered from an adult in good health.

CDR3 residues: CASSPGQGHGYTF. In nucleotides, the CDR3 is TGTGCCAGCAGCCCAGGACAGGGTCATGGCTACACCTTC. V gene TRBV2 combines with J gene TRBJ1-2; 8 positions match TRBD1. This CDR3 comprises 13 residues. CDR1 and CDR2 (germline): SNHLY, FYNNEI. The J segment lost 6 bases and the V segment lost 6 bases, leaving 6 bases of the junction unmatched. Using reference TRBV2 and TRBJ1-2 for the parts outside the CDR3, the full variable domain is EPEVTQTPSHQVTQMGQEVILRCVPISNHLYFYWYRQILGQKVEFLVSFYNNEISEKSEIFDDQFSVERPDGSNFTLKIRSTKLEDSAMYFCASSPGQGHGYTFGSGTRLTVV.